This record concerns one T cell receptor beta chain sequence. Its antigen is currently not known. Base-call qualities are not available, and no considerably larger clone is one nucleotide away. A single peripheral blood draw of 95 to 150 mL on average was collected from each donor into heparinised tubes. Naive, central memory, regulatory and stem cell-like memory CD4+ T cells were sorted on a BD FACSAria II using a panel including CD45RO, CCR7, CD25, CD127, CD95 and CD27. A purity above 95% was achieved for all sorted populations. PBMCs were separated immediately by Lymphoprep density gradient centrifugation and were stained directly, without being cultured. So that batch effects would be minimized, each experiment stained and sorted samples in pairs, pairing one healthy donor with one patient. This entry comes from a study of beta chain features in type 1 diabetes (dated by TCRdb to 2016 to 2018). About the full investigation: Mean age, gender distribution, total cell number and subset yield were not different between patients and healthy donors. Across all samples, approximately 100 million sorted cells were examined, and cell number per subset correlated strongly with RNA yield. In the study, TCRB repertoires of sorted circulating CD4+ T cell subsets from recently diagnosed type 1 diabetes patients were compared with those of matched healthy donors. Naive and central memory subsets were obtained from all 30 or so donors, but regulatory and stem cell-like memory subsets were isolated from only 8 patients and roughly 8 healthy donors. The full study reports these points: Only small numbers of individuals were included in the HLA sub-analyses, which left unresolved whether HLA type had any influence on TCRB rearrangement. A moderate but significant shortening of TCRB CDR3 length was observed in type 1 diabetes patients in all four CD4+ subsets. PCR might favor shorter templates, but patient and control samples were amplified and corrected together, so any skew would affect both groups equally. At VDJ recombination sites, patients with type 1 diabetes made fewer insertions and deleted more nucleotides, a pattern implying thymic rearrangement abnormalities. Naive, central memory and regulatory TCRB repertoires appeared more similar among patients than among healthy donors. Because cDNA was sequenced instead of genomic DNA, activated cells with high expression could be over-represented, although the groups did not differ in activation or CD3 levels.

The entire amount of isolated RNA was reverse transcribed using the High Capacity cDNA Reverse Transcription Kit, so the sequenced TCRB transcripts were expressed ones. Deep immunoSEQ sequencing was applied to naive, central memory and regulatory T cell samples, giving an average of roughly 3.5 million total reads per sample. Sorted cells were lysed in RLT buffer, and RNA was extracted using DNase-treated RNeasy Micro or Mini kits according to cell number. Each cell subset was processed separately to prevent cross-contamination, with patient and healthy donor samples processed together. TCRB sequences were amplified from cDNA with the immunoSEQ multiplex PCR, producing 87-bp fragments spanning the CDR3 region. Sequencing of the amplicons was performed on the Illumina HiSeq platform. In the original analysis: PCR bias was computationally corrected using synthetic template baselines, reads within Hamming distance 2 were collapsed, and singletons that could not be merged were discarded. Reads were aligned against IMGT to assign V, D and J genes, CDR3 length and insertions or deletions at six rearrangement sites. Clonotype counts were normalized to sorted cell number within each subset before computing true diversity and Gini coefficients with the tcR R package. Repertoire sharing was quantified using the overlap coefficient calculated on TCRB nucleotide sequences. TCRdb stores this immuneACCESS table with in-frame sequences only. Part of the clones is absent; in the studies checked, under half of the shortfall reflects unresolved V genes, and no reason is known for the rest. V and J calls and clone size are those listed in that table; D and trimming were worked out from the DNA. This sample holds about 150,000 clones; 10% to 13% were observed only once. The top ten constitute approximately 0.46% of the sample.

The CDR3 sequence holds 14 residues, the cysteine and phenylalanine included. The read is trimmed to its CDR3 DNA, 42 bases read in frame from base 1. For CDR1 and CDR2, the germline V gene lists MDHEN and SYDVKM. Trimming removed 7 bases from V and 2 bases from J; the gene matches leave 5 bases unexplained. Here the chain combines TRBV28 and TRBJ1-1; the junction holds 9 bases that match TRBD1. Sequencing was done on a sample of central memory CD4+ T cells from blood. This receptor was taken from a young man with type 1 diabetes. The DNA sequence is given as TGTGCCAGCATCCCGGGACAGGGAAACACTGAAGCTTTCTTT. The encoded protein is CASIPGQGNTEAFF.